This T cell receptor beta chain came from a study of blood T cells in healthy people across ages. The CDR3 length is 16 residues. Trimming removed 1 base at V and 6 bases at J, with 18 bases between. Germline CDR1 DFQATT, CDR2 SNEGSKA (reference sequence). The second PCR ran roughly 7 to 11 cycles with a sample-barcoded 5' primer and J-beta primers. TCRdb re-called the 5' RACE reads through MiXCR, storing one row per CDR3 protein. The sample includes under 1,100,000 distinct CDR3 sequences, 25% of them seen just once. This same sample was also part of a study on T cells of mothers and their children.

The TCR sequence derives from a girl aged 2 to 10 in good health. Material for sequencing was blood. V and J are TRBV20-1 and TRBJ2-2; D gene unclear. CDR3 DNA: TGCAGTGCTAGAGGTCGGGCAGGCGGATTGGCCGGGGAGCTGTTTTTT. Its translation is CSARGRAGGLAGELFF.